Listed here are 18 T cell receptor beta chains from one sample, sequenced in a study of shared clonotypes between healthy human individuals. Only in-frame clones appear in the TCRdb table, and some are missing; sequencing was by immunoSEQ multiplex PCR. The table records roughly 2 million clones, about 95% of them present only once. Selected positively for CCR7 and CD45RO-negative, naive CD8 cells excluded terminally differentiated effector memory CD45RA+ cells. Sequenced sample: naive CD8+ T cells sorted from blood. The source of these receptors is a man younger than 35 in good health.

About this clone itself: The sample holds other DNA sequences that translate to the same CDR3. The chain is built from TRBV5-4 and TRBJ2-7; no clear D. Germline lookup yields CDR1 SGHNT and CDR2 YYREEE (reference sequence). The CDR3 extends over 12 amino acids. Trimming stripped 4 bases from V and 3 bases from J, with 8 bases between. The CDR3 sequence is CASSPDGYEQYF. DNA for the CDR3: TGTGCCAGCAGCCCGGACGGCTACGAGCAGTACTTC.

Note on this clone: Other nucleotide sequences from this sample produce the same CDR3. The rearrangement links TRBV28 to TRBJ2-7, with 7 bases aligning to TRBD1. Losses at the gene ends were 2 bases for V and 1 base for J; bases not matched to a gene: 2. CDR3 length: 14 residues. The germline V gene encodes CDR1 MDHEN and CDR2 SYDVKM. This CDR3 is CASSLPGGSYEQYF. CDR3 coding DNA: TGTGCCAGCAGTTTACCAGGGGGATCCTACGAGCAGTACTTC.

V usage is TRBV4-1 and J usage is TRBJ2-5; no clear D gene. CDR3 length: 13 residues. CDR1 and CDR2 from the germline V gene are MGHRA and YSYEKL. V lost 2 bases, J lost 1 base, and 5 bases lay in between. The CDR3: CASSQRFQETQYF. CDR3 DNA sequence: TGCGCCAGCAGCCAACGATTCCAAGAGACCCAGTACTTC.

The chain recombines TRBV7-9 with TRBJ2-5, with D possibly being TRBD2 (5 bases). Germline CDR1 is SEHNR and CDR2 is FQNEAQ (reference sequence). V lost 1 base and J 5 bases, leaving 11 bases between the germline ends. The CDR3 covers 14 residues. The CDR3 DNA reads TGTGCCAGCAGCTTAGGAGGGTCCCTCGAGACCCAGTACTTC. Protein: CASSLGGSLETQYF.

The chain couples TRBV30 to TRBJ2-1; maybe TRBD2 (6 bases). Per germline, CDR1 GTSNPN and CDR2 SVGIG (reference sequence). The CDR3 contains 15 residues. Trimming pared 3 bases from V and 0 bases from J, leaving 12 bases between. CDR3 in amino acids: CAWRDPAGSYNEQFF. CDR3 sequence (DNA): TGTGCCTGGAGGGACCCAGCGGGCTCCTACAATGAGCAGTTCTTC.

The genes are TRBV6-1 and TRBJ1-5; possibly TRBD1 for D (5 bases). Germline CDR1 reads MNHNS; CDR2 reads SASEGT. The CDR3 extends over 16 amino acids. V lost 1 base and J 10 bases, leaving 20 bases between the germline ends. CDR3 sequence reads: CASSEDLLVVGDPQHF. CDR3 nucleotides: TGTGCCAGCAGTGAAGACCTGCTGGTTGTAGGGGATCCCCAGCATTTT.

The chain carries TRBV27 and TRBJ1-2; maybe TRBD1 (6 bases). The V gene's germline CDR1 is MNHEY and CDR2 SMNVEV (reference sequence). The CDR3 has 15 residues. V was clipped by 5 bases and J by 4 bases, with 17 bases between them. The CDR3, as DNA: TGTGCCAGCAGTGAAGGGGGTTACGGATTCTATGGCTACACCTTC. The encoded protein is CASSEGGYGFYGYTF.

As regards this clone: Different DNA sequences within this sample yield the same CDR3. The chain has TRBV9 and TRBJ2-7; 8 positions agree with TRBD2. The CDR3 has 15 amino acids. Germline CDR1 SGDLS, CDR2 YYNGEE. Trimming cost V 0 bases and J 2 bases; bases outside gene matches: 4. The CDR3 sequence: CASSVGSGGTYEQYF. The CDR3 region has the DNA TGTGCCAGCAGCGTAGGGAGCGGGGGTACCTACGAGCAGTACTTC.

V and J are TRBV7-9 and TRBJ1-2, with D hard to call. The CDR3 has 17 residues. Germline CDR1 SEHNR, CDR2 FQNEAQ (reference sequence). Trimming took off 1 base at V and 6 bases at J, with 21 bases between the two ends. The CDR3 DNA reads as TGTGCCAGCAGCTTAGTTGGTTTAAACCCCTACTATGATGGCTACACCTTC. Its protein is CASSLVGLNPYYDGYTF.

The chain uses TRBV29-1 and TRBJ2-1; D is possibly TRBD1 (6 bases). The CDR3 is 13 residues long. Germline V gene sequence: CDR1 SQVTM, CDR2 ANQGSEA. Trimming took 6 bases from V and 6 from J, leaving 15 bases between them. The CDR3 region is CSVQGSPGNEQFF. CDR3 sequence (DNA): TGCAGCGTCCAGGGGTCCCCGGGCAATGAGCAGTTCTTC.

This chain links TRBV9 with TRBJ1-2; D not certain. The germline CDR1 and CDR2 sequences are SGDLS and YYNGEE. V lost 3 bases, J lost 8 bases, and 8 bases lay in between. This CDR3 spans 11 amino acids. The CDR3 DNA is TGTGCCAGCAGCGGGGCACGGGGCTACACCTTC. Amino acid sequence: CASSGARGYTF.

With respect to this clone: Other DNA sequences in this specimen translate into the identical CDR3. The rearrangement joins TRBV30 to TRBJ2-7; D is undetermined. Germline loops: CDR1 GTSNPN, CDR2 SVGIG (reference sequence). V was clipped by 2 bases and J by 3 bases, with 8 bases between them. There are 12 residues in the CDR3. This CDR3 reads CAWSRDNYEQYF. CDR3 bases: TGTGCCTGGAGTCGCGACAACTACGAGCAGTACTTC.

This clone was recorded once. V usage is TRBV5-1 and J usage is TRBJ2-1, with 15 bases aligning to TRBD2. There are 14 residues in the CDR3. J lost 7 bases, V lost 6 bases, and 2 bases had no gene match. CDR1 is SGHRS, CDR2 YFSETQ, per germline. The CDR3 sequence is CASIGTSGRNEQFF. The DNA of the CDR3 is TGCGCCAGCATTGGGACTAGCGGGAGGAATGAGCAGTTCTTC.

This chain joins TRBV4-3 and TRBJ2-1; 10 nucleotides line up with TRBD2. The trim removed 4 bases at V and 8 bases at J, leaving 2 bases unmatched. The CDR3 consists of 13 residues. Per the germline V gene, CDR1 is LGHNA and CDR2 is YSLEER. This CDR3 reads CASSPGTSDEQFF. For the CDR3, the DNA is TGCGCCAGCAGCCCCGGGACTAGCGATGAGCAGTTCTTC.

The chain links TRBV2 to TRBJ2-7, with 10 bases lining up with TRBD2. Per germline, CDR1 SNHLY and CDR2 FYNNEI. After removal of 0 bases from V and 7 bases from J, the junction contained 6 bases not matched to a gene. The CDR3 is 15 residues long. CDR3 amino acids: CASSEALAGAEEQYF. CDR3 sequence (DNA): TGTGCCAGCAGTGAAGCGCTAGCGGGGGCGGAGGAGCAGTACTTC.

The J gene is TRBJ1-6, the V gene TRBV5-6; D is possibly TRBD1 (5 bases). V dropped 6 bases and J dropped 3 bases, with 19 bases sitting between them. Per germline, CDR1 SGHDT and CDR2 YYEEEE. The CDR3 loop spans 17 amino acids. Here the CDR3 reads CASTFGGTADYNSPLHF. CDR3 nucleotides: TGTGCCAGCACCTTTGGGGGAACAGCGGACTATAATTCACCCCTCCACTTT.

The chain is built from TRBV30 and TRBJ2-7; TRBD2 agrees at 10 bases. Germline V gene sequence: CDR1 GTSNPN, CDR2 SVGIG (reference sequence). The length of the CDR3 is 15 residues. J gave up 5 bases and V 1 base, and 8 bases lay outside the gene matches. CDR3 nucleotide sequence: TGTGCCTGGAGTGCCTTACTAGCGGGACGGGACGAGCAGTACTTC. It encodes CAWSALLAGRDEQYF.

The chain combines TRBV29-1 with TRBJ1-1; TRBD1 might be the D (6 bases). The CDR3 has 13 residues. Germline assignment: CDR1 SQVTM and CDR2 ANQGSEA. V dropped 6 bases and J dropped 4 bases, with 15 bases sitting between them. Here the CDR3 reads CSVPGGGSTEAFF. The DNA of the CDR3 is TGCAGCGTGCCCGGAGGGGGGAGCACTGAAGCTTTCTTT.